This TCR beta chain was found in a study of T cells in Graves' hyperthyroidism and ophthalmopathy. Study results and caveats: A model of 13 V-J features distinguished ophthalmopathy from stable hyperthyroidism. Most thyroid-expanded clonotypes above 0.001 were also found in blood.

Researchers defined stable Graves' hyperthyroidism as no ophthalmopathy progression within 18 months. Out of 8.5 to 10 ml of fresh peripheral blood came the PBMCs. Researchers took RNA transcripts and amplified the TCR beta CDR3 regions from them. TCR CDR3 regions were first amplified by RT-PCR with HTBI primers. TCRdb used MiXCR to reprocess the multiplex PCR reads, holding one entry per CDR3 protein. The top ten hold 7.5% to 9.5% of the sample, which has around 800,000 distinct CDR3 sequences, over 35% seen once. This clonotype was counted only a few times. Its antigen is currently unknown. Germline CDR1 is SNHLY and CDR2 is FYNNEI. CDR3 length: 14 amino acids. The V gene lost 7 bases and the J gene lost 6 bases, with 15 bases spanning the gap.

The chain carries TRBV2 and TRBJ1-4; maybe TRBD1 (5 bases). The TCR comes from a man aged 18 to 35 with Graves' hyperthyroidism. The material sequenced was blood. CDR3 sequence (DNA): TGTGCCAGCACCGAGAGCGGGGCCGATGAAAAACTGTTTTTT. Its translation: CASTESGADEKLFF.